One sample yielded the 14 T cell receptor beta chains listed below, sequenced in a study of T cell changes during pregnancy in multiple sclerosis. Assay used: immunoSEQ multiplex PCR; TCRdb lists only in-frame clones, some missing. Among tens of thousands of clones listed, approximately 92% were seen once. Specimen: peripheral blood, collected in the third trimester of pregnancy. The origin of the receptors is a female donor in good health, enrolled as a control in a pregnancy study.

CDR3 DNA sequence: TGTGCCTGGAGTTCCCACCTAGCGGGAAGGAAAGCCAAAAACATTCAGTACTTC. It codes for CAWSSHLAGRKAKNIQYF. The chain carries TRBV30 and TRBJ2-4; TRBD2 matches at 9 bases. CDR3 length equals 18 residues. Trimming at V came to 2 bases and at J to 0 bases, leaving 11 bases not matched to a gene. In germline, CDR1 is GTSNPN, CDR2 SVGIG (reference sequence).

The rearrangement uses TRBV4-2 and TRBJ1-6, with TRBD1 as a possible D gene (6 bases). V lost 4 bases and J lost 5, with 9 bases in between. The germline CDR1 and CDR2 sequences are LGHNA and YNFKEQ. The CDR3 covers 14 residues. The DNA for the CDR3 is TGTGCCAGCAGCCCGGACAGAGATAATTCACCCCTCCACTTT. Translated: CASSPDRDNSPLHF.

The chain uses TRBV27 and TRBJ2-5; TRBD2 agrees at 11 bases. The CDR3 covers 16 residues. Germline values: CDR1 MNHEY, CDR2 SMNVEV (reference sequence). V lost 3 bases and J lost 1; bases outside the gene matches: 4. The DNA for the CDR3 is TGTGCCAGCAGTTTCTGGCTAGCGGGAGGCCAAGAGACCCAGTACTTC. It encodes CASSFWLAGGQETQYF.

On this clone: Sequence at one end of the junction differs from germline and may be a read error. The chain joins TRBV11-2 to TRBJ2-1; TRBD1 is a possible D gene (6 bases). The CDR3 contains 13 residues. Germline lookup yields CDR1 SGHAT and CDR2 FQNNGV. The CDR3 DNA reads TGTGCCAGCAGTTTAGTCAGGGGTTATGAGCAGTTCTTC. It codes for CASSLVRGYEQFF.

The chain is built from TRBV19 and TRBJ2-7; the D is unclear. The CDR3 extends over 14 amino acids. Trimming left V 3 bases short and J 2 bases short, with 11 bases between. CDR1 and CDR2 (germline): LNHDA, SQIVND (reference sequence). The CDR3 bases are TGTGCCAGTAGTATTGGGCCGGAAACCTACGAGCAGTACTTC. Its protein is CASSIGPETYEQYF.

The chain recombines TRBV5-1 with TRBJ2-5; TRBD2 is a possible D gene (6 bases). The CDR3 is made up of 16 amino acids. Germline V gene lookup returns CDR1 SGHRS and CDR2 YFSETQ. V lost 4 bases, J lost 3 bases, and 19 bases lay in between. Here the CDR3 DNA reads TGCGCCAGCAGCCGAAGCGCTCTAGCGTACGAAGAGACCCAGTACTTC. It translates to CASSRSALAYEETQYF.

J is TRBJ1-1 and V is TRBV28; possibly TRBD1 for D (5 bases). The ends were cut back, 6 bases at V and 5 bases at J, with 22 bases in the middle. Germline CDR1 reads MDHEN; CDR2 reads SYDVKM. This CDR3 has 16 residues. The CDR3 is CASSFSSLRGRTEAFF. CDR3 coding DNA: TGTGCCAGCAGCTTTAGCTCTTTACGGGGGAGGACTGAAGCTTTCTTT.

This chain uses TRBV19 with TRBJ2-6; D is perhaps TRBD2 (7 bases). The CDR3 is 16 residues long. Trimming removed 11 bases from V and 0 bases from J, with 17 bases in between. From germline, CDR1 is LNHDA and CDR2 SQIVND (reference sequence). CDR3 sequence (DNA): TGTGCCGGGGGGGCAGGGGCTAACTCTGGGGCCAACGTCCTGACTTTC. Translated: CAGGAGANSGANVLTF.

This sequence joins TRBV28 and TRBJ1-5, with unresolved D. Deletions cut 10 bases from V and 1 base from J, with 11 bases between. The CDR3 contains 13 residues. The V gene's germline CDR1 is MDHEN and CDR2 SYDVKM. The CDR3 bases are TGTGCCACGGCGGCGCAAAGCAATCAGCCCCAGCATTTT. Protein sequence: CATAAQSNQPQHF.

V and J are TRBV28 and TRBJ2-5; TRBD2 agrees at 8 bases. This CDR3 has 14 amino acids. CDR1 and CDR2 (germline): MDHEN, SYDVKM. With 7 bases clipped from V and 1 base from J, the junction kept 5 bases outside the gene matches. The CDR3 reads CASTPGGGQETQYF. CDR3 nucleotide sequence: TGTGCCAGCACCCCCGGGGGGGGCCAAGAGACCCAGTACTTC.

The chain links TRBV7-9 to TRBJ2-7; TRBD2 aligns across 11 bases. Germline assignment: CDR1 SEHNR and CDR2 FQNEAQ (reference sequence). V lost 10 bases and J lost 4; bases outside the gene matches: 3. This CDR3 spans 12 amino acids. CDR3 DNA sequence: TGTGCCACGCGGACTAGCGGGTACGAGCAGTACTTC. Residues: CATRTSGYEQYF.

The V call is TRBV9, the J call TRBJ2-7; TRBD1 matches at 9 bases. Per the germline V gene, CDR1 is SGDLS and CDR2 is YYNGEE. With 4 bases clipped from V and 3 bases from J, the junction kept 8 bases outside the gene matches. The CDR3 extends over 15 amino acids. CDR3: CASSPRGTGSYEQYF. DNA for the CDR3: TGTGCCAGCAGCCCTAGAGGGACAGGGAGCTACGAGCAGTACTTC. The whole variable domain, remainder taken from reference TRBV9 and TRBJ2-7, is DSGVTQTPKHLITATGQRVTLRCSPRSGDLSVYWYQQSLDQGLQFLIQYYNGEERAKGNILERFSAQQFPDLHSELNLSSLELGDSALYFCASSPRGTGSYEQYFGPGTRLTVT.

The chain recombines TRBV28 with TRBJ1-4, with D maybe TRBD1 (6 bases). This CDR3 region has 14 residues. Trimming removed 3 bases from V and 11 bases from J, with 16 bases in between. Germline-derived CDR1 and CDR2 are MDHEN and SYDVKM. Here the CDR3 reads CASSLRQGHRKLFF. As DNA, the CDR3 is TGTGCCAGCAGTTTGAGGCAGGGGCATCGGAAACTGTTTTTT. Drawing the rest from reference TRBV28 and TRBJ1-4, the complete variable domain is DVKVTQSSRYLVKRTGEKVFLECVQDMDHENMFWYRQDPGLGLRLIYFSYDVKMKEKGDIPEGYSVSREKKERFSLILESASTNQTSMYLCASSLRQGHRKLFFGSGTQLSVL.

The J gene is TRBJ1-5, the V gene TRBV6-1; D is possibly TRBD1 (5 bases). Between the trimmed V and J ends, which lost 2 bases and 0 bases, there was a span of 8 bases. Germline values: CDR1 MNHNS, CDR2 SASEGT. CDR3 size: 15 residues. The CDR3, as DNA: TGTGCCAGCAGTGAATGGGGGGATAGCAATCAGCCCCAGCATTTT. This gives the protein CASSEWGDSNQPQHF.